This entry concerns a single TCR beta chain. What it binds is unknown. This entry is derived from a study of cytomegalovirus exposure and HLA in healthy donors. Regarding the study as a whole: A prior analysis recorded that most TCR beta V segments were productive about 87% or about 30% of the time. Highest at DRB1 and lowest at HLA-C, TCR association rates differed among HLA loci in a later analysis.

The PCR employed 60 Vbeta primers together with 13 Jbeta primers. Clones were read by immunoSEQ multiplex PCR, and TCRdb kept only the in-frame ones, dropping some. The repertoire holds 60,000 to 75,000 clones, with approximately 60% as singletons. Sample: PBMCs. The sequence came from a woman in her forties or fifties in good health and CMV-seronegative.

The CDR3 is CASSLAGVAEAFF. As DNA, the CDR3 is TGTGCCAGCAGCTTAGCGGGAGTGGCTGAAGCTTTCTTT. V is TRBV7-8 and J is TRBJ1-1; D remains unclear. CDR1 and CDR2 from the germline V gene are SGHVS and FQNEAQ. The CDR3 runs 13 residues. V was pared by 0 bases and J by 6 bases, with 8 bases between.